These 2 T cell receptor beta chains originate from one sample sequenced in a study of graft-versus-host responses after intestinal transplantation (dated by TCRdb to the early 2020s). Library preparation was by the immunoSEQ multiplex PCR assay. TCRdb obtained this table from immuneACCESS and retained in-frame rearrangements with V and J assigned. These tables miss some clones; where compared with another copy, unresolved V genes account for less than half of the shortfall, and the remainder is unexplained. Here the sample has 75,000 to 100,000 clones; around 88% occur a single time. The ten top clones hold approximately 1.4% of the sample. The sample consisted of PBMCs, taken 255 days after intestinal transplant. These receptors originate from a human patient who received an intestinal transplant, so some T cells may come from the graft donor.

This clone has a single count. The CDR3 is CASSAPPGSNSPLHF. CDR3 coding DNA: TGTGCCAGCAGTGCCCCCCCCGGGAGTAATTCACCCCTCCACTTT. The genes are TRBV25-1 and TRBJ1-6; D remains ambiguous. The CDR3 runs to 15 residues. Trimming shortened V by 4 bases and J by 6 bases, and 13 bases separated the two germline ends. Germline V gene data show CDR1 as MGHDK and CDR2 as SYGVNS.

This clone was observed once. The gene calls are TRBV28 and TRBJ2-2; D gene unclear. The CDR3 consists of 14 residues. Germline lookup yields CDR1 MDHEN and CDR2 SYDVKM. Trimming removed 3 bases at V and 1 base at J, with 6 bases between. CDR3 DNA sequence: TGTGCCAGCAGTTTGCCCATGAACACCGGGGAGCTGTTTTTT. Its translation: CASSLPMNTGELFF.